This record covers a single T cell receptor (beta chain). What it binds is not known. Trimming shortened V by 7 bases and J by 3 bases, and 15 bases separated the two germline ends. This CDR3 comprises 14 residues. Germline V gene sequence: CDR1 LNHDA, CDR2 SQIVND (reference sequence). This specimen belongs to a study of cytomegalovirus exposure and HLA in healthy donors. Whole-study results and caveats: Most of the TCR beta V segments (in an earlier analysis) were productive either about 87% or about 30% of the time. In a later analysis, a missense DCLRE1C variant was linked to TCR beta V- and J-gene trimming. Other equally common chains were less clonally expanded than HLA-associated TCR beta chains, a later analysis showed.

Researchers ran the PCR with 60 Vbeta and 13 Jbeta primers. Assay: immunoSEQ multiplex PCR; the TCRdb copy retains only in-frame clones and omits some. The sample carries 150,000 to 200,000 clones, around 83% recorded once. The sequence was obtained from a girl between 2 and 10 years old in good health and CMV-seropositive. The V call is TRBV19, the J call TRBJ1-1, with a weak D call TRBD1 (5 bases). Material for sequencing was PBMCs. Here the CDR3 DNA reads TGTGCCAGTACCCCGGGGGGTCGGTACACTGAAGCTTTCTTT. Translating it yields CASTPGGRYTEAFF.